This T cell receptor beta chain is drawn from a study of blood T cell repertoires in COVID-19. Study-wide context: Sites across the United States, Italy and Spain contributed samples from acute and convalescent COVID-19. The cDNA or gDNA used as material had been derived from T cells, B-cell-depleted T cells, or PBMCs.

The CDR3 sequence is 13 residues long. Trimming cost V 4 bases and J 3 bases, with 10 bases left between them. Germline CDR1 SQVTM, CDR2 ANQGSEA. Authors' analysis steps: The authors estimated nucleated cell counts from reference gene primer amplification. This table comes from immunoSEQ multiplex PCR, and its TCRdb copy is limited to in-frame clones, with some not included. The DNA gave D and trimming, while V, J and clone size come from that table. Found here are roughly 200,000 clones, around 83% of them singletons; the top ten hold more than 6.5%. The rearrangement joins TRBV29-1 to TRBJ1-5, with D hard to call. The source is a middle-aged man with active or convalescent COVID-19. Sample: peripheral blood. This chain's CDR3 is CSVVSGLNQPQHF. In nucleotides, the CDR3 is TGCAGCGTTGTGTCAGGACTCAATCAGCCCCAGCATTTT.